This is a list of T cell receptor beta chains from one sample in a study of blood T cell repertoires in COVID-19. Some clones are missing from TCRdb's copy, which holds only in-frame ones; the method was immunoSEQ multiplex PCR. The sample yields around 50,000 clones, more than 75% seen once. Sequencing input: PBMCs or T cells enriched from blood (not recorded which). The receptors were sampled from a woman in her forties or fifties with acute COVID-19. The CDR3 runs from the conserved cysteine through the conserved F or W. A D gene is named only where the DNA matches it firmly. Rows may omit the clone size; those that give it use once, few, many or a size class.

j_call clone_size d_call v_call cdr3_nt cdr3_aa
TRBJ2-5 . TRBD1 TRBV9 TGTGCCAGCAGCGCCAGGGGGCAAGAGACCCAGTACTTC CASSARGQETQYF
TRBJ1-1 . TRBD1 TRBV19 TGTGCCAGTAGTATAGCCGCAGGGGGTTTCACTGAAGCTTTCTTT CASSIAAGGFTEAFF
TRBJ1-2 . . TRBV5-4 TGTGCCAGCAGCTTGGAGGCCAGGAACTATGGCTACACCTTC CASSLEARNYGYTF
TRBJ1-5 . TRBD1 TRBV7-6 TGTGCCAGCAGCTTAGACAGGGGGCTTGGCAATCAGCCCCAGCATTTT CASSLDRGLGNQPQHF
TRBJ1-1 . TRBD1 TRBV10-2 TGCGCCAGCAGAGCGGGACAGGGTTTGGGTGAAGCTTTCTTT CASRAGQGLGEAFF
TRBJ2-3 few TRBD1 TRBV6-4 TGTGCCAGCAGCAGGAACAGGGGCGGCGGCGATACGCAGTATTTT CASSRNRGGGDTQYF
TRBJ2-5 many TRBD1 TRBV5-1 TGCGCCAGCATGGACAGGGGGAATTCCCAAGAGACCCAGTACTTC CASMDRGNSQETQYF
TRBJ2-3 . . TRBV7-2 TGTGCCAGCAGCTCCGGGCGGGGTGCTAGCACAGATACGCAGTATTTT CASSSGRGASTDTQYF
TRBJ2-7 . . TRBV10-2 TGCGCCAGCAGTGAACAGGGTCAATACGAGCAGTACTTC CASSEQGQYEQYF
TRBJ1-3 . . TRBV4-1 TGCGCCAGCAGCTCAACAGAGAGCTCTGGAAACACCATATATTTT CASSSTESSGNTIYF
TRBJ1-4 . . TRBV10-2 TGCGCCAGCATCTACGGTAGATTTGAAAAACTGTTTTTT CASIYGRFEKLFF
TRBJ1-6 . . TRBV10-1 TGCGCCAGCCACCCCCGGGGTCGCTCACCCCTCCACTTT CASHPRGRSPLHF
TRBJ1-2 . . TRBV30 TGTGCCTGGAGCCTCCAGGGACTTGGCTACACCTTC CAWSLQGLGYTF
TRBJ1-4 . . TRBV6-1 TGTGCCAGCAGTGACTGGGGGGGCAGGGATGGCGAAAAACTGTTTTTT CASSDWGGRDGEKLFF
TRBJ1-6 . TRBD1 TRBV9 TGTGCCAGCAGCGCACAGGGGGGTAATTCACCCCTCCACTTT CASSAQGGNSPLHF
TRBJ2-3 . TRBD2 TRBV5-1 TGCGCCAGCGGACAACCAGCGGGGGGGCCGGGTACGCAGTATTTT CASGQPAGGPGTQYF
TRBJ1-5 . TRBD1 TRBV12-3/TRBV12-4 TGTGCCAGCAGTGGACAGGGGATCACGCCCCAGCATTTT CASSGQGITPQHF
TRBJ1-2 few TRBD1 TRBV30 TGTGCCTGGAACGGCTGGCTGCGGGACAGGAACTATGGCTACACCTTC CAWNGWLRDRNYGYTF
TRBJ1-1 . . TRBV28 TGTGCCAGCAACCAAGGACAGTCGAACACTGAAGCTTTCTTT CASNQGQSNTEAFF
TRBJ2-1 . . TRBV28 TGTGCCAGCAGTTTTTTTAGCGGACCGTACACTGAGCAGTTCTTC CASSFFSGPYTEQFF
TRBJ2-3 . . TRBV11-3 TGTGCCAGCAGCCCCGGACTAACTCCTCATACGCAGTATTTT CASSPGLTPHTQYF
TRBJ1-1 . TRBD1 TRBV24-1 TGTGCCACCAGGGGTGGTCCACTACAGGGGGGTAGGAACACTGAAGCTTTCTTT CATRGGPLQGGRNTEAFF
TRBJ2-4 . . TRBV12-3/TRBV12-4 TGTGCCAGCAGTCCCGGGGTAAACATTCAGTACTTC CASSPGVNIQYF
TRBJ1-4 . . TRBV30 TGTGCCTGGAGGCCATTGAGAAACGTTAATGAAAAACTGTTTTTT CAWRPLRNVNEKLFF
TRBJ1-5 few TRBD1 TRBV15 TGTGCCACCAGCAGCATGGACAGGGTGGCTAATCAGCCCCAGCATTTT CATSSMDRVANQPQHF
TRBJ2-2 once TRBD1 TRBV9 TGTGCCACAGCTCAGGGGGCGGGCGACACCGGGGAGCTGTTTTTT CATAQGAGDTGELFF
TRBJ2-5 . TRBD2 TRBV6-5 TGTGCCAGCCGGACTAGCGGGGGCCTCACAGAGACCCAGTACTTC CASRTSGGLTETQYF
TRBJ2-1 . TRBD2 TRBV11-3 TGTGCCAGCAGCCCGGGGGGGGCTTACAATGAGCAGTTCTTC CASSPGGAYNEQFF